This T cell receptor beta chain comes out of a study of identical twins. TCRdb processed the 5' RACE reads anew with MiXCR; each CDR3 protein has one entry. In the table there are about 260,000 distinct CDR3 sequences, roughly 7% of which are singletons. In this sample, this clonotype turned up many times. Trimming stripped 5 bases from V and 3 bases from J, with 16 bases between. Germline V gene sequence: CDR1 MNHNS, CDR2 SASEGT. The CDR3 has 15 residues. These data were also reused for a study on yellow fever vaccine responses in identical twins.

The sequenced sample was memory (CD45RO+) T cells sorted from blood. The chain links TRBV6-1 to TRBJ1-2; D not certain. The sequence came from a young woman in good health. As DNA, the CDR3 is TGTGCCAGCAGTCCCTACTCAGTCGGGCACTATGGCTACACCTTC. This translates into CASSPYSVGHYGYTF.